This T cell receptor beta chain appears in the sequencing data of a study of cytomegalovirus exposure and HLA in healthy donors. V was pared by 0 bases and J by 0 bases, with 7 bases between. CDR3 length: 14 amino acids. CDR1 and CDR2 from the germline V gene are SGHKS and YYEKEE (reference sequence). PCR amplification relied on 60 Vbeta primers (plus 13 Jbeta primers). Using immunoSEQ multiplex PCR, the repertoire was profiled, and TCRdb retains in-frame clones only, with some absent. This sample's clone table lists under 150,000 clones. What was sequenced was PBMCs. This chain joins TRBV5-5 and TRBJ2-7, with D unclear. This sequence was found in a man between 35 and 55 years old in good health and CMV-seronegative. The CDR3 here is CASSLGWSSYEQYF. The CDR3 bases are TGTGCCAGCAGCTTGGGCTGGAGCTCCTACGAGCAGTACTTC.